The next 28 T cell receptor beta chains were all read from a single sample in a study of circulating CD8 cells and anti-PD-1 response in melanoma. TCR libraries were prepared from 15 ng of total RNA with the QIAseq Immune Repertoire TCR panel. TCRdb re-called the reads through MiXCR, storing one row per CDR3 protein. This table has 800 to 1,100 distinct CDR3 sequences, more than 7.5% appearing once. Sorting of live CD3+CD8+TCRalphabeta+ cells by PD-1 and/or TIGIT gave four subsets. The sample in question was CD8+ T cells from PBMCs, obtained at baseline or after one month of anti-PD-1 therapy (not recorded which). These receptors were collected from a human donor with melanoma.

Judged by abundance, this clonotype is medium-sized. The rearrangement uses TRBV28 and TRBJ2-3, with D unclear. The V end was cut by 6 bases, the J end by 2 bases, with 12 bases between. The CDR3 covers 14 residues. The germline V gene has CDR1 MDHEN and CDR2 SYDVKM. CDR3 protein: CASSVVLHTDTQYF. The CDR3 nucleotides are TGTGCCAGCAGCGTAGTCTTACACACAGATACGCAGTATTTT.

This clonotype rates as large (0.1 to 1%). CDR3 in amino acids: CASSLSSGVSYEQYF. The CDR3 nucleotides read TGTGCCAGCAGTTTATCCTCGGGAGTATCCTACGAGCAGTACTTC. V and J are TRBV27 and TRBJ2-7; the D gene is possibly TRBD2 (6 bases). CDR1 and CDR2 (germline): MNHEY, SMNVEV (reference sequence). Trimming cost V 0 bases and J 1 base, with 10 bases left between them. The CDR3 totals 15 residues.

About this clonotype itself: This could be a read error, since a much larger clone is one nucleotide away. The rearrangement uses TRBV7-2 and TRBJ2-1; no clear D. Trimming cost V 5 bases and J 10 bases, with 9 bases left between them. The length of the CDR3 is 11 residues. Germline-derived CDR1 and CDR2 are SGHTA and FQGNSA. Written as DNA, the CDR3 is TGTGCCAGCAGCCTTAGGGTAGAGCAGTTCTTC. Its protein is CASSLRVEQFF.

This clonotype was detected a few times. A much bigger clone sits one base away, suggesting this may be a read error. The V and J genes are TRBV7-3 and TRBJ2-1; 7 positions agree with TRBD2. The V gene's germline CDR1 is SGHTA and CDR2 FQGTGA. This CDR3 region has 14 residues. The CDR3 DNA sequence: TGTGGCAGCAGCTTAGCGGGTCCCTACAATGAGCAGTTCTTC. Its translation: CGSSLAGPYNEQFF.

By proportion, this clonotype is large. This sequence joins TRBV20-1 and TRBJ2-3; 15 bases fit TRBD2. The germline V gene has CDR1 DFQATT and CDR2 SNEGSKA (reference sequence). Germline trimming cut 6 bases from V and 4 bases from J; bases unmatched to any gene: 11. The CDR3 runs 17 residues. CDR3 protein: CSADGLAGGPLPDTQYF. The CDR3 coding sequence is TGCAGTGCGGACGGACTAGCGGGGGGGCCCCTCCCAGATACGCAGTATTTT.

By its share, this clonotype is medium-sized. This chain connects TRBV6-4 to TRBJ2-2, with D maybe TRBD1 (6 bases). Germline V gene sequence: CDR1 MRHNA, CDR2 SNTAGT. The CDR3 has 14 amino acids. Trimming removed 2 bases from V and 4 bases from J, with 8 bases in between. CDR3 loop: CASSDRGSTGELFF. Written as DNA, the CDR3 is TGTGCCAGCAGTGACAGGGGGAGCACCGGGGAGCTGTTTTTT.

This clonotype was picked up a small number of times. This rearrangement joins TRBV28 to TRBJ2-7; D is tentatively TRBD1 or TRBD2 (5 bases each). This CDR3 spans 14 amino acids. The V gene's germline CDR1 is MDHEN and CDR2 SYDVKM. The V end was cut by 3 bases, the J end by 2 bases, with 11 bases between. The CDR3 reads CASSLGTMTYEQYF. CDR3 nucleotide sequence: TGTGCCAGCAGTTTGGGGACGATGACCTACGAGCAGTACTTC.

The CDR3 DNA reads TGTGCCAGCAGTTTCGGGGGGCCTAACGAGCAGTACTTC. Translation gives CASSFGGPNEQYF. The chain uses TRBV27 and TRBJ2-7; D is perhaps TRBD2 (7 bases). The CDR3 spans 13 residues. Deletions cut 3 bases from V and 5 bases from J, with 11 bases between. The germline gives CDR1 MNHEY, CDR2 SMNVEV (reference sequence).

Concerning this clonotype: With a much larger clone just one base away, this may be a read error. This chain uses TRBV19 with TRBJ2-7; no clear D gene. Germline V gives CDR1 LNHDA, CDR2 SQIVND (reference sequence). This CDR3 comprises 14 residues. The germline V and J ends were trimmed by 5 bases and 3 bases, with 14 bases remaining between them. The CDR3 spells CASSVATAGYEQYF. CDR3 DNA: TGTGCCAGTAGTGTAGCTACAGCTGGCTACGAGCAGTACTTC. Drawing the rest from reference TRBV19 and TRBJ2-7, the complete variable domain is DGGITQSPKYLFRKEGQNVTLSCEQNLNHDAMYWYRQDPGQGLRLIYYSQIVNDFQKGDIAEGYSVSREKKESFPLTVTSAQKNPTAFYLCASSVATAGYEQYFGPGTRLTVT.

This clonotype is medium-sized (0.01 to 0.1%) within its sample. The chain recombines TRBV29-1 with TRBJ2-3, with 7 bases matching TRBD2. The V gene end was trimmed by 6 bases and the J gene end by 0 bases; junction bases not matched to a gene: 9. Germline V gene lookup returns CDR1 SQVTM and CDR2 ANQGSEA. The CDR3 has 15 amino acids. CDR3 protein: CSVAPETSSTDTQYF. The DNA of the CDR3 is TGCAGCGTGGCTCCGGAGACTAGCAGCACAGATACGCAGTATTTT.

This clonotype rates as large (0.1 to 1%). The chain combines TRBV5-6 with TRBJ2-7; D is unclear. The CDR3 contains 14 residues. The germline V and J ends were trimmed by 0 bases and 5 bases, with 12 bases remaining between them. Per the germline V gene, CDR1 is SGHDT and CDR2 is YYEEEE. The CDR3 spells CASSLGGNYHEQYF. CDR3 nucleotide sequence: TGTGCCAGCAGCTTGGGTGGCAACTACCACGAGCAGTACTTC.

This clonotype is large. The chain employs TRBV2 and TRBJ2-7; perhaps TRBD2 as D (6 bases). Germline V CDR1 and CDR2: SNHLY, FYNNEI. This CDR3 is built from 15 residues. V lost 2 bases and J lost 7, with 18 bases in between. In nucleotides, the CDR3 is TGTGCCAGCAGTGAATGGGTCGGGGAGGCGGTTGAGCAGTACTTC. Translated, it gives CASSEWVGEAVEQYF.

This clonotype is medium-sized in the sample. Here the CDR3 reads CASAAPADTQYF. The CDR3 region has the DNA TGTGCTAGTGCCGCGCCAGCAGATACGCAGTATTTT. The chain has TRBV12-5 and TRBJ2-3; D is ambiguous. Germline CDR1 reads LGHNT; CDR2 reads FRNRAP. There are 12 residues in the CDR3. Trimming cost V 7 bases and J 4 bases, with 9 bases left between them. Drawing the rest from reference TRBV12-5 and TRBJ2-3, the complete variable domain is DARVTQTPRHKVTEMGQEVTMRCQPILGHNTVFWYRQTMMQGLELLAYFRNRAPLDDSGMPKDRFSAEMPDATLATLKIQPSEPRDSAVYFCASAAPADTQYFGPGTRLTVL.

This clonotype is large. The chain has TRBV28 and TRBJ2-1; 8 bases agree with TRBD1. The CDR3 extends over 15 amino acids. V lost 5 bases, J lost 7 bases, and 10 bases stayed unmatched. The germline V gene encodes CDR1 MDHEN and CDR2 SYDVKM. CDR3 nucleotides: TGTGCCAGCAGTCATCTTCAGGGACAGGCGAATGAGCAGTTCTTC. Amino acids: CASSHLQGQANEQFF.

This clonotype is deemed medium-sized. CDR3 loop: CASSLRDRGQETQYF. The CDR3 bases are TGTGCCAGCAGTTTACGGGACAGGGGTCAAGAGACCCAGTACTTC. This chain joins TRBV12-3 or TRBV12-4 and TRBJ2-5; 10 positions match TRBD1. This CDR3 is 15 amino acids long. V shed 2 bases, J shed 2 bases, and the junction held 2 bases outside the gene matches.

The chain recombines TRBV19 with TRBJ1-4; perhaps TRBD1 as D (5 bases). Trimming removed 9 bases from V and 8 bases from J, with 19 bases in between. The CDR3 length is 14 residues. The germline gives CDR1 LNHDA, CDR2 SQIVND (reference sequence). Here the CDR3 DNA reads TGTGCCAGCTCCGGTGGAGGGGCTCGGGAAAAACTGTTTTTT. It codes for CASSGGGAREKLFF.

This clonotype is labeled as large (0.1 to 1%). The J gene is TRBJ2-7, the V gene TRBV27, with D unclear. Germline CDR1 reads MNHEY; CDR2 reads SMNVEV (reference sequence). Trimming took off 3 bases at V and 5 bases at J, with 14 bases between the two ends. There are 14 residues in the CDR3. CDR3 DNA: TGTGCCAGCAGTTTTTCGCACAACCCCGACGAGCAGTACTTC. This encodes CASSFSHNPDEQYF.

This clonotype is large. Here the CDR3 reads CASSWAGGPYEQYF. In DNA, the CDR3 is TGTGCCAGTAGCTGGGCCGGGGGGCCCTACGAGCAGTACTTC. The chain recombines TRBV19 with TRBJ2-7; maybe TRBD2 (7 bases). The germline V gene has CDR1 LNHDA and CDR2 SQIVND (reference sequence). CDR3 size: 14 residues. V lost 6 bases and J lost 2, with 14 bases in between.

By proportion, this clonotype is large (0.1 to 1%). The genes are TRBV4-1 and TRBJ2-7, with TRBD1 as a possible D gene (6 bases). V was shortened by 0 bases and J by 2 bases, with 14 bases between the two germline ends. This CDR3 region has 16 residues. Looked up from germline, CDR1 is MGHRA and CDR2 is YSYEKL. CDR3 DNA: TGCGCCAGCAGCCAAGATCAGAACAGGGCACCCTACGAGCAGTACTTC. Residues: CASSQDQNRAPYEQYF.

This clonotype qualifies as large. The chain has TRBV9 and TRBJ2-7; 10 bases map to TRBD2. The germline gives CDR1 SGDLS, CDR2 YYNGEE. V lost 4 bases and J lost 5; bases outside the gene matches: 6. The CDR3 spans 14 residues. The DNA for the CDR3 is TGTGCCAGCAGCCGTACTAGCGGGGCCCACGAGCAGTACTTC. Translating gives CASSRTSGAHEQYF.

This clonotype is labeled medium-sized. One junction end disagrees with the germline gene, perhaps due to a read error. This chain links TRBV6-5 with TRBJ2-4; 11 nucleotides align to TRBD2. CDR3 size: 20 residues. Germline assignment: CDR1 MNHEY and CDR2 SVGAGI. The CDR3 spells CASSLIGLIAGGPTKNVQYF. CDR3 bases: TGTGCCAGCAGTCTAATCGGCCTCATAGCGGGGGGGCCGACCAAAAACGTTCAGTACTTC.

This clonotype was observed a few times. V and J are TRBV11-2 and TRBJ2-5; 9 bases agree with TRBD2. The ends lost 0 bases at V and 5 bases at J; junction bases unmatched: 13. Germline V gene sequence: CDR1 SGHAT, CDR2 FQNNGV. This CDR3 spans 18 amino acids. CDR3: CASSLDNSGPSGDETQYF. In DNA, the CDR3 is TGTGCCAGCAGCTTAGATAATTCAGGGCCTAGCGGGGATGAGACCCAGTACTTC. Based on the CDR3 plus reference TRBV11-2 and TRBJ2-5, the full variable domain is EAGVAQSPRYKIIEKRQSVAFWCNPISGHATLYWYQQILGQGPKLLIQFQNNGVVDDSQLPKDRFSAERLKGVDSTLKIQPAKLEDSAVYLCASSLDNSGPSGDETQYFGPGTRLLVL.

This clonotype is medium-sized. CDR3 region: CASSLVWDGGYEQYF. The CDR3 DNA reads TGTGCCAGCAGCTTAGTGTGGGACGGCGGCTACGAGCAGTACTTC. The chain has TRBV13 and TRBJ2-7; D is tentatively TRBD1 or TRBD2 (5 bases each). CDR1 is PRHDT and CDR2 is FYEKMQ in the germline V gene (reference sequence). The V end was cut by 1 base, the J end by 3 bases, with 13 bases between. The CDR3 covers 15 residues.

This clonotype is categorized as medium-sized (0.01 to 0.1%). This chain joins TRBV28 and TRBJ2-7; either TRBD1 or TRBD2 may supply D (5 bases each). The V gene's germline CDR1 is MDHEN and CDR2 SYDVKM. CDR3 length: 12 amino acids. V gave up 8 bases and J gave up 7 bases, with 15 bases separating them. The CDR3 nucleotides are TGTGCCAGCTCGCCGGGGCTCGGGGAGCAGTACTTC. This gives the protein CASSPGLGEQYF.

This clonotype is medium-sized. The gene calls are TRBV19 and TRBJ2-6; D is uncertain. Germline-derived CDR1 and CDR2 are LNHDA and SQIVND (reference sequence). V was cut by 0 bases and J by 0 bases, with 3 bases left in between. The CDR3 spans 15 residues. The CDR3, as DNA: TGTGCCAGTAGTATAGAGATCTCTGGGGCCAACGTCCTGACTTTC. Its protein is CASSIEISGANVLTF.

Within the sample, this clonotype is large. The chain employs TRBV14 and TRBJ2-3, with D perhaps TRBD2 (6 bases). CDR3 size: 17 residues. Germline CDR1 and CDR2: SGHDN and FVKESK. Trimming removed 0 bases from V and 0 bases from J, with 13 bases in between. CDR3 loop: CASSQEWGSGSTDTQYF. The CDR3 DNA is TGTGCCAGCAGCCAAGAATGGGGCAGCGGGAGCACAGATACGCAGTATTTT.

Judged by abundance, this clonotype is large (0.1 to 1%). V gene TRBV19 combines with J gene TRBJ2-7; 10 bases fit TRBD1. The length of the CDR3 is 14 residues. Per germline, CDR1 LNHDA and CDR2 SQIVND (reference sequence). With V trimmed by 10 bases and J by 3 bases, 9 bases remained unmatched. As DNA, the CDR3 is TGTGCCACTCAACGGACAGGGGGGATCTACGAGCAGTACTTC. Translated: CATQRTGGIYEQYF.

In its sample, this clonotype ranks as medium-sized. The rearrangement uses TRBV28 and TRBJ1-5; the D is unclear. CDR3 length: 14 residues. V gave up 4 bases and J gave up 6 bases, with 13 bases separating them. CDR1 is MDHEN, CDR2 SYDVKM, per germline. The CDR3 nucleotides read TGTGCCAGCAGTTCGATGGTTGGTGCTCAGCCCCAGCATTTT. This sequence encodes CASSSMVGAQPQHF.